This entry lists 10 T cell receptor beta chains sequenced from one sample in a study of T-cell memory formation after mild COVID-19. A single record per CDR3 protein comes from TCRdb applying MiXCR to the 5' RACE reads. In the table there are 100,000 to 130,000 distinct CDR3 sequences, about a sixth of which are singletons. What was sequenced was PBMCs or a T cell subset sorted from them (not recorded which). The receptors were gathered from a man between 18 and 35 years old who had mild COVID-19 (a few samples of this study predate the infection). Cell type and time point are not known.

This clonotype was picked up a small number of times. CDR3 sequence: CASSSAGTGGGTQYF. The CDR3 DNA is TGTGCCAGCAGTTCAGCCGGGACAGGGGGCGGTACGCAGTATTTT. The chain carries TRBV28 and TRBJ2-3, with 12 bases lining up with TRBD1. The junction had 7 bases not matched to a gene; V was cut back by 4 bases and J by 8 bases. The CDR3 extends over 15 amino acids. The germline V gene has CDR1 MDHEN and CDR2 SYDVKM.

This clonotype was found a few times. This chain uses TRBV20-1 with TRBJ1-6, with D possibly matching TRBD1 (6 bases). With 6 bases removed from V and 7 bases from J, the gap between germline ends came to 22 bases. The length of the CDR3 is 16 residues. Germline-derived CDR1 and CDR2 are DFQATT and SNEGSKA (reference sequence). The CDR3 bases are TGCAGTGCCAGGGACGCGGCGGGGGCAGACAATTCACCCCTCCACTTT. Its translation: CSARDAAGADNSPLHF.

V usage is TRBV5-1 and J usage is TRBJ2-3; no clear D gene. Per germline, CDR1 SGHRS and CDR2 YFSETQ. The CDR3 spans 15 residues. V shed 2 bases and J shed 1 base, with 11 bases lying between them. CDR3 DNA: TGCGCCAGCAGCTTTCCAGAGCCCGGCACAGATACGCAGTATTTT. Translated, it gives CASSFPEPGTDTQYF.

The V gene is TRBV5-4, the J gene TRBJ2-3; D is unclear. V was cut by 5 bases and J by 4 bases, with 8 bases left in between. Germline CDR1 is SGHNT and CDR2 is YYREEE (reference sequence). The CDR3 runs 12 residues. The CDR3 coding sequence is TGTGCCAGCAGGTCCCCCTCAGATACGCAGTATTTT. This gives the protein CASRSPSDTQYF.

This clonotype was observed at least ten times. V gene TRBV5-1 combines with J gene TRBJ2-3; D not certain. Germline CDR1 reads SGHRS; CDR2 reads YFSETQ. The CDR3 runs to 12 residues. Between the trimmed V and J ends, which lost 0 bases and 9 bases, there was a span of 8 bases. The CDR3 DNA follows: TGCGCCAGCAGCTTGGCCGAGACGACGCAGTATTTT. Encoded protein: CASSLAETTQYF.

The CDR3 is CASSGTSDETQYF. The CDR3 DNA follows: TGTGCCAGCAGCGGAACTAGCGACGAGACCCAGTACTTC. V usage is TRBV3-1 and J usage is TRBJ2-5; 7 nucleotides align to TRBD2. The CDR3 extends over 13 amino acids. J lost 5 bases, V lost 5 bases, and 5 bases had no gene match. Germline V gene data show CDR1 as LGHDT and CDR2 as YNNKEL (reference sequence).

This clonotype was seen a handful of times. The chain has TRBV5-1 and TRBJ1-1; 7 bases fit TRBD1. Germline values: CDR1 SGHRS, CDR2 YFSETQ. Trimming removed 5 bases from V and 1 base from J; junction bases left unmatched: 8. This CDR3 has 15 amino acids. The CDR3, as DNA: TGCGCCAGCAGAGCAGGGGGACAGAAGAACACTGAAGCTTTCTTT. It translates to CASRAGGQKNTEAFF.

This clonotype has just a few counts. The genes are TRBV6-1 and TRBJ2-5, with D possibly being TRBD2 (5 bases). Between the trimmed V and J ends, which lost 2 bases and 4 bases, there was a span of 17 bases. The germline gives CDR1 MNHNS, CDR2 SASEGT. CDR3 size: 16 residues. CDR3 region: CASSETTAGGGETQYF. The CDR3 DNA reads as TGTGCCAGCAGTGAAACCACTGCGGGTGGAGGAGAGACCCAGTACTTC.

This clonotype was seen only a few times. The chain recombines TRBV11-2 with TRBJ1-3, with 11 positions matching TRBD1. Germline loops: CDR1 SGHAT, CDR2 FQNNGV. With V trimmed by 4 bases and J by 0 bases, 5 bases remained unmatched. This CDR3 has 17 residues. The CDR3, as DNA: TGTGCCAGCAGCTCATGGACAGGGGGCTTCTCTGGAAACACCATATATTTT. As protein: CASSSWTGGFSGNTIYF.

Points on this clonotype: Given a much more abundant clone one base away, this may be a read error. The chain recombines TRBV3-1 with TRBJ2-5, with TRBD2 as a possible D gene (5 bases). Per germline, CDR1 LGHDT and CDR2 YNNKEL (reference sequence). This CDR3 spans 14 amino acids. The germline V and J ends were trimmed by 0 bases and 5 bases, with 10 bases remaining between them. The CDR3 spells CASSQDFWRETQYF. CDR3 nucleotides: TGTGCCAGCAGCCAAGATTTCTGGAGGGAGACCCAGTACTTC.